The source of this TCR beta chain is a study of Ad26.COV2.S vaccination and SARS-CoV-2 variants. For the study at large: Trial arm assignment for the donor was COV1001 Ad26.COV2.S. Study results and caveats: The breadth of spike-specific CD8+ and CD4+ T cell responses after vaccination was reportedly substantial.

Clones were read by immunoSEQ multiplex PCR, and TCRdb kept only the in-frame ones, dropping some. Here the sample spans more than 300,000 clones, approximately 90% being singletons. This CDR3 has 14 amino acids. V was trimmed by 3 bases and J by 5 bases, leaving 11 bases between them. The V gene's germline CDR1 is KGHDR and CDR2 SFDVKD. This clone appeared a single time. No antigen is known for it. As for treatment: approximately 18 received Ad26.COV2.S at low or high dose, single or two shots; several received placebo; per-sample allocation not given. Repertoires come from day 63 after the first vaccine or placebo injection. Adults aged 18-55 years in Boston included the donor. What was given as vaccine was an Ad26 vector encoding Wuhan-strain SARS-CoV-2 spike.

V and J are TRBV24-1 and TRBJ2-3, with D perhaps matching TRBD1 (5 bases). The specimen comprised peripheral blood, sampled in a trial of Ad26.COV2.S vaccine versus placebo. This clonotype originated in a person aged 18-65 years who received the Ad26.COV2.S COVID-19 vaccine or a placebo. CDR3 sequence reads: CATSDTDRRDTQYF. The CDR3 region has the DNA TGTGCCACCAGTGATACCGACAGACGAGATACGCAGTATTTT.